These 6 T cell receptor beta chains share one sample of origin, sequenced in a study of radiation and T cells in renal cell carcinoma. Sample treatment: treatment-naive control, cytoreductive nephrectomy. The data were produced by immunoSEQ multiplex PCR, yet TCRdb's version contains in-frame clones alone and is incomplete. The repertoire holds more than 10,000 clones, with around 56% as singletons. The starting material was tumor tissue, obtained from a patient whose treatment was nephrectomy without radiotherapy. Source of these receptors: a man in his forties with renal cell carcinoma.

This clone was detected a few times. This chain uses TRBV28 with TRBJ1-3, with 7 positions matching TRBD1. Germline V gene lookup returns CDR1 MDHEN and CDR2 SYDVKM. The CDR3 extends over 14 amino acids. V shed 4 bases, J shed 1 base, and the junction held 1 base outside the gene matches. The CDR3 coding sequence is TGTGCCAGCAGTTCAGGGGGGTCTGGAAACACCATATATTTT. It encodes CASSSGGSGNTIYF.

This clone was counted a few times. The rearrangement links TRBV7-2 to TRBJ2-7; D ambiguous. V dropped 4 bases and J dropped 3 bases, with 7 bases sitting between them. CDR3 length: 12 amino acids. Germline CDR1 and CDR2: SGHTA and FQGNSA. In nucleotides, the CDR3 is TGTGCCAGCAGCTCGACGGGCTACGAGCAGTACTTC. It codes for CASSSTGYEQYF.

This clone was recorded only once. The chain joins TRBV25-1 to TRBJ1-4; 9 bases are shared with TRBD1. The CDR3 totals 15 residues. Germline CDR1 is MGHDK and CDR2 is SYGVNS. The junction had 7 bases not matched to a gene; V was cut back by 0 bases and J by 11 bases. The CDR3 loop is CASSEYKGTGNKLFF. The CDR3 bases are TGTGCCAGCAGTGAATATAAAGGGACAGGGAACAAACTGTTTTTT.

The CDR3 is CASSTPGQASYTF. The DNA for the CDR3 is TGTGCCAGCAGTACGCCCGGACAGGCTAGCTACACCTTC. V is TRBV6-6 and J is TRBJ1-2; the match to TRBD1 covers 7 bases. The ends lost 5 bases at V and 9 bases at J; junction bases unmatched: 9. The CDR3 runs 13 residues. Germline loops: CDR1 MNHNY, CDR2 SVGAGI (reference sequence).

The V and J genes are TRBV7-9 and TRBJ2-3; 9 nucleotides agree with TRBD2. Trimming removed 5 bases from V and 3 bases from J; junction bases left unmatched: 3. Germline CDR1 and CDR2: SEHNR and FQNEAQ (reference sequence). This CDR3 spans 14 amino acids. The CDR3 reads CASSPGLATDTQYF. CDR3 DNA sequence: TGTGCCAGCAGCCCGGGACTAGCAACAGATACGCAGTATTTT. Drawing the rest from reference TRBV7-9 and TRBJ2-3, the complete variable domain is DTGVSQNPRHKITKRGQNVTFRCDPISEHNRLYWYRQTLGQGPEFLTYFQNEAQLEKSRLLSDRFSAERPKGSFSTLEIQRTEQGDSAMYLCASSPGLATDTQYFGPGTRLTVL.

The genes are TRBV4-3 and TRBJ1-2; D ambiguous. With 0 bases removed from V and 8 bases from J, the gap between germline ends came to 16 bases. This CDR3 is 15 amino acids long. Germline CDR1 and CDR2: LGHNA and YSLEER. The CDR3 reads CASSQERTLGSGYTF. The CDR3 nucleotides read TGCGCCAGCAGCCAAGAAAGGACTCTGGGGTCCGGCTACACCTTC.